A selection of T cell receptor beta chains follows, all from one sample in a study of cytomegalovirus exposure and HLA in healthy donors. TCRdb's copy holds only in-frame clones and misses some; the assay was immunoSEQ multiplex PCR. The table records some 250,000 clones, around 89% of them present only once. The specimen sequenced was PBMCs. The receptors were gathered from a woman aged 18-29 years in good health and CMV-seronegative. The CDR3 runs from the conserved cysteine through the conserved F or W. A D gene is named only where the DNA matches it firmly. Clone size appears in some rows only: once, few, many, or a class for an expanded clone.

>TRBJ1-1|TRBV25-1|-|-
CASSDFGGNTEAFF
TGTGCCAGCAGTGATTTTGGAGGTAACACTGAAGCTTTCTTT
>TRBJ1-5|TRBV10-2|TRBD1|-
CASSFTRGLVFQPQHF
TGCGCCAGCAGCTTCACCAGGGGGCTCGTTTTCCAGCCCCAGCATTTT
>TRBJ1-2|TRBV6-1|TRBD1|-
CASSEVGQGAIGYTF
TGTGCCAGCAGTGAAGTGGGACAGGGGGCAATTGGCTACACCTTC
>TRBJ2-3|TRBV7-2|-|-
CASTRNLGDTQYF
TGTGCCAGCACCCGGAACCTAGGTGATACGCAGTATTTT
>TRBJ2-1|TRBV2|-|-
CASRVETGSRNEQFF
TGTGCCAGCAGAGTGGAAACAGGGTCTCGCAATGAGCAGTTCTTC
>TRBJ2-1|TRBV5-4|TRBD2|-
CASSLLAGGRYNEQFF
TGTGCCAGCAGCTTGCTAGCGGGGGGGCGGTACAATGAGCAGTTCTTC
>TRBJ1-1|TRBV28|-|-
CASSLGLWNTEAFF
TGTGCCAGCAGTTTGGGGCTCTGGAACACTGAAGCTTTCTTT
>TRBJ2-3|TRBV6-5|TRBD2|-
CAGARTSNYF
TGTGCCGGGGCAAGGACTAGTAACTATTTT
>TRBJ2-5|TRBV7-2|TRBD2|once
CASSLAPSGGETQYF
TGTGCCAGCAGCTTAGCGCCTAGCGGGGGCGAGACCCAGTACTTC
>TRBJ2-7|TRBV7-9|-|few
CASSLNRVPYEQYF
TGTGCCAGCAGCTTAAACAGGGTTCCCTACGAGCAGTACTTC
>TRBJ1-5|TRBV18|-|-
CASSAGGHQPQHF
TGTGCCAGCTCAGCGGGGGGGCATCAGCCCCAGCATTTT
>TRBJ2-3|TRBV10-3|-|-
CAISVRSTDTQYF
TGTGCCATCAGTGTCAGAAGCACAGATACGCAGTATTTT
>TRBJ1-1|TRBV7-9|-|-
CASSLVMTQNTEAFF
TGTGCCAGCAGCTTAGTCATGACTCAGAACACTGAAGCTTTCTTT
>TRBJ1-6|TRBV28|TRBD1|-
CASSWGQGSRSPLHF
TGTGCCAGCAGCTGGGGACAGGGTAGTAGGTCACCCCTCCACTTT
>TRBJ2-1|TRBV5-1|-|once
CASSLGSGNNEQFF
TGCGCCAGCAGCTTGGGCAGCGGTAACAATGAGCAGTTCTTC
>TRBJ1-1|TRBV2|TRBD1|-
CASSYGTAEAFF
TGTGCCAGCAGCTACGGGACAGCCGAAGCTTTCTTT
>TRBJ2-5|TRBV30|TRBD2|-
CAWSQGLAGAPRQETQYF
TGTGCCTGGAGCCAGGGACTAGCGGGGGCACCTAGGCAAGAGACCCAGTACTTC
>TRBJ1-1|TRBV6-1|TRBD1|-
CASSEPGQGHTEAFF
TGTGCCAGCAGTGAACCGGGACAGGGCCACACTGAAGCTTTCTTT
>TRBJ2-1|TRBV6-5|TRBD1|-
CASSNRGNLYNEQFF
TGTGCCAGCAGTAACAGGGGAAATCTTTACAATGAGCAGTTCTTC
>TRBJ2-3|TRBV29-1|-|-
CSVVVARLRTDTQYF
TGCAGCGTTGTGGTAGCTCGGCTACGCACAGATACGCAGTATTTT
>TRBJ2-7|TRBV6-1|-|-
CASSSLYEQYF
TGTGCCAGCAGTTCCCTCTACGAGCAGTACTTC
>TRBJ2-1|TRBV27|TRBD2|-
CASSLLAGGLDNEQFF
TGTGCCAGCAGTTTACTCGCGGGGGGGCTTGATAATGAGCAGTTCTTC
>TRBJ2-7|TRBV7-2|-|-
CASSLGGWASEEQYF
TGTGCCAGCAGCTTAGGAGGGTGGGCTAGCGAGGAGCAGTACTTC
>TRBJ2-4|TRBV9|-|-
CASSDPPYSTPRRNIQYF
TGTGCCAGCAGCGACCCGCCTTACAGCACCCCACGCAGGAACATTCAGTACTTC
>TRBJ2-1|TRBV2|-|-
CASSATEGAKRQFF
TGTGCCAGCAGCGCCACGGAGGGGGCTAAAAGGCAGTTCTTC
>TRBJ2-3|TRBV5-4|-|once
CASSLGGGAVDTQYF
TGTGCCAGCAGCTTGGGTGGGGGGGCGGTAGATACGCAGTATTTT
>TRBJ1-3|TRBV5-1|TRBD1|-
CASQQGATGNTIYF
TGCGCCAGCCAACAGGGGGCGACTGGAAACACCATATATTTT
>TRBJ2-1|TRBV15|TRBD2|-
CATSRPLGLAGGPEQFF
TGTGCCACCAGCAGGCCCTTGGGACTAGCGGGGGGGCCTGAGCAGTTCTTC
>TRBJ2-5|TRBV27|TRBD1|-
CASSPGGQGIYSETQYF
TGTGCCAGCAGTCCCGGTGGACAGGGGATCTATTCGGAGACCCAGTACTTC
>TRBJ1-6|TRBV28|TRBD1|-
CASSSPGQGSPLHF
TGTGCCAGCAGTTCTCCGGGACAGGGTTCACCCCTCCACTTT
>TRBJ2-7|TRBV7-8|TRBD1|-
CASSAHTGTGDPYEQYF
TGTGCCAGCAGCGCACATACCGGGACAGGGGACCCCTACGAGCAGTACTTC
>TRBJ1-6|TRBV5-8|-|-
CASSLVRINSPLHF
TGTGCCAGCAGCTTGGTCAGGATTAATTCACCCCTCCACTTT